This T cell receptor (beta chain) was sequenced for a study of identical twins. Findings and limits, study-wide: In zero-insertion analyses, partial confounding could arise from invariant MAIT and iNKT cells. Out-of-frame alpha sequences common to twins were enriched for low generation probability.

This clonotype occurred many times. Its matching antigen is unknown. In TCRdb, the 5' RACE reads were re-called with MiXCR into one record per CDR3 protein. The sample shows about 520,000 distinct CDR3 sequences, 22% of them seen only once. The trim removed 6 bases at V and 6 bases at J, leaving 9 bases unmatched. Germline CDR1 DFQATT, CDR2 SNEGSKA (reference sequence). This CDR3 is built from 14 residues. These same records also appear under a second study, on T cells expressing NK-cell markers.

The receptor was isolated from a woman under 30 in good health. V is TRBV20-1 and J is TRBJ2-1; the match to TRBD2 covers 9 bases. Material for sequencing was CD4+ T cells sorted from blood. The CDR3 sequence: CSATLAGLSNEQFF. Written as DNA, the CDR3 is TGCAGTGCAACTCTAGCGGGGCTGAGCAATGAGCAGTTCTTC.